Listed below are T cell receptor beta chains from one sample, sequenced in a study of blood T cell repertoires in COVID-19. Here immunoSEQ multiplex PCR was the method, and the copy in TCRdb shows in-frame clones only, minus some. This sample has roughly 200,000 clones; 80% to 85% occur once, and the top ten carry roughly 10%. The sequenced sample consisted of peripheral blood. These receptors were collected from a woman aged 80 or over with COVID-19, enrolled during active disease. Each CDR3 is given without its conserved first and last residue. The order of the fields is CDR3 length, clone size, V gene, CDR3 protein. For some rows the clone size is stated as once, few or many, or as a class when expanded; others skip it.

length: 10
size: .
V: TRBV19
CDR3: ASTTRNYGYT

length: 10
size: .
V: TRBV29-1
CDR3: SVGLGTREQY

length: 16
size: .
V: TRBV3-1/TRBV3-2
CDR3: ASSQGDRGATGANVLT

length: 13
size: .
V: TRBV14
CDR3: ASSPDRAGGETQY

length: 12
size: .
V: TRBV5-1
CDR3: ASSLNTGQYEQY

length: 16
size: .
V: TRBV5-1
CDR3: ASSLVWDREGLGYGYT

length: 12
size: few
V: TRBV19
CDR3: ASSPTGGNQPQH

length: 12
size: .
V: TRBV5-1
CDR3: ASSLALNTGELF

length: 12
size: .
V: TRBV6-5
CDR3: ASSTSLRGTEAF

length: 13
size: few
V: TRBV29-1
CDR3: SVERETELTDTQY

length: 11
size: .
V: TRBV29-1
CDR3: SVSLARESEAF

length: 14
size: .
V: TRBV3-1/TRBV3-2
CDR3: ASSQYLATNTGELF

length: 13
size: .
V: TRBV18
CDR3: ASSPPSQGEETQY

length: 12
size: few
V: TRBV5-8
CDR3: ASSLGGADTEAF

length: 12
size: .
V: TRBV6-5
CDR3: ASSLGLVAYEQY

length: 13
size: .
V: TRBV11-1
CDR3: ASSGGQVSTDTQY